This TCR beta chain originates from a study of cytomegalovirus exposure and HLA in healthy donors. PCR amplification relied on 60 Vbeta primers (plus 13 Jbeta primers). Here immunoSEQ multiplex PCR was the method, and the copy in TCRdb shows in-frame clones only, minus some. The data contain 76,000 or so clones, 65% to 80% of them seen just once; the ten biggest clones take up about 2.3%. Germline V gene sequence: CDR1 LNHNV, CDR2 YYDKDF (reference sequence). The CDR3 totals 18 residues. Trimming shortened V by 0 bases and J by 5 bases, and 22 bases separated the two germline ends. For this clone: Its antigen remains unidentified.

Study observations and caveats: TCR beta sequences reportedly predicted most subjects' HLA-A and HLA-B alleles accurately.

The TCR sequence derives from a man aged 25-40 years in good health and CMV-seronegative. The chain has TRBV15 and TRBJ1-2, with D unresolved. The sequenced sample was PBMCs. CDR3 in DNA: TGTGCCACCAGCAGAGATGGGGAGAACAAGGGCTTCCGATATGGCTACACCTTC. It translates to CATSRDGENKGFRYGYTF.